Following are 11 T cell receptor beta chains from one sample sequenced in a study of T cells after yellow fever vaccination (dated by TCRdb to the late 2010s). Library creation used 5' RACE. TCRdb names Illumina HiSeq 2500 as the instrument used. Starting from the raw public reads, TCRdb applied fastp trimming at Q25, assembled clones with MiXCR and retained in-frame beta chains. CDR3 protein duplicates are merged, each entry listing the most common genes and DNA. This sample is represented by 500,000 to 700,000 distinct CDR3 sequences; less than 20% of them were singletons. The ten largest clonotypes hold 14% of the sample. According to the study, the label for this sample's treatment or condition signals: live attenuated yellow fever vaccine strain. This sample comprised PBMCs, obtained 15 days after the yellow fever booster vaccination. The receptors shown here come from a man younger than 40 who received the YFV17D yellow fever vaccine.

The gene calls are TRBV6-2 or TRBV6-3 and TRBJ1-1; 7 bases align to TRBD1. CDR3 length: 13 residues. J was trimmed by 7 bases and V by 4 bases; bases with no gene match: 6. Germline-derived CDR1 and CDR2 are MNHEY and SVGEGT. Here the CDR3 reads CASSSWDSLEAFF. The DNA for the CDR3 is TGTGCCAGCAGTTCTTGGGACAGCCTTGAAGCTTTCTTT.

This clonotype was seen ten or more times. The CDR3 bases are TGCAGTGCTAGAGATCGGCTAGCGAAATACAATGAGCAGTTCTTC. It is translated as CSARDRLAKYNEQFF. This chain connects TRBV20-1 to TRBJ2-1, with D possibly matching TRBD2 (6 bases). Trimming shortened V by 0 bases and J by 4 bases, and 13 bases separated the two germline ends. There are 15 residues in the CDR3. The germline V gene encodes CDR1 DFQATT and CDR2 SNEGSKA (reference sequence).

In this sample, this clonotype turned up a few times. The chain employs TRBV5-1 and TRBJ2-5, with D hard to call. There are 15 residues in the CDR3. The germline V gene encodes CDR1 SGHRS and CDR2 YFSETQ. The germline V and J ends were trimmed by 5 bases and 4 bases, with 18 bases remaining between them. CDR3 nucleotide sequence: TGCGCCAGCAGTCCCCCCGGGCAAGTACCAGAGACCCAGTACTTC. Protein: CASSPPGQVPETQYF.

V usage is TRBV20-1 and J usage is TRBJ2-1, with unresolved D. Germline lookup yields CDR1 DFQATT and CDR2 SNEGSKA (reference sequence). Trimming took off 2 bases at V and 7 bases at J, with 12 bases between the two ends. The CDR3 loop spans 13 amino acids. CDR3 nucleotides: TGCAGTGCTAGACCCCTATCCTCGAATGAGCAGTTCTTC. As protein: CSARPLSSNEQFF.

This clonotype showed up just a few times. The chain recombines TRBV5-1 with TRBJ2-7; weak D call: TRBD2 (6 bases). Germline V gives CDR1 SGHRS, CDR2 YFSETQ. The CDR3 spans 17 residues. V was pared by 0 bases and J by 4 bases, with 20 bases between. CDR3 in DNA: TGCGCCAGCAGCTTGGGGCTCCGGGACTTCGGCTTGTACGAGCAGTACTTC. Residues: CASSLGLRDFGLYEQYF.

This clonotype occurred a few times. The J gene is TRBJ2-5, the V gene TRBV15, with 7 bases lining up with TRBD1. From germline, CDR1 is LNHNV and CDR2 YYDKDF (reference sequence). The CDR3 totals 11 residues. With V trimmed by 4 bases and J by 9 bases, 2 bases remained unmatched. The DNA for the CDR3 is TGTGCCACCAGCACTACAGGGGCCCAGTACTTC. Residues: CATSTTGAQYF.

This chain connects TRBV20-1 to TRBJ2-2; 12 nucleotides align to TRBD2. Trimming at V came to 2 bases and at J to 8 bases, leaving 12 bases not matched to a gene. The CDR3 spans 17 residues. CDR1 and CDR2 (germline): DFQATT, SNEGSKA (reference sequence). CDR3 residues: CSARSASGRVSAGELFF. The CDR3 coding sequence is TGCAGTGCTAGATCGGCTAGCGGGAGGGTATCGGCGGGGGAGCTGTTTTTT.

The chain uses TRBV20-1 and TRBJ2-1, with unresolved D. CDR1 and CDR2 from the germline V gene are DFQATT and SNEGSKA (reference sequence). CDR3 length: 14 residues. The V end was cut by 0 bases, the J end by 7 bases, with 13 bases between. The CDR3 loop reads CSARDPLAPNEQFF. The DNA for the CDR3 is TGCAGTGCTAGAGATCCGTTGGCGCCAAATGAGCAGTTCTTC.

The chain couples TRBV12-3 or TRBV12-4 to TRBJ2-1; D is unresolved. The CDR3 totals 14 residues. V was shortened by 4 bases and J by 6 bases, with 13 bases between the two germline ends. CDR3 in amino acids: CASSSLAGPNEQFF. CDR3 coding DNA: TGTGCCAGCAGTTCCCTCGCAGGTCCCAATGAGCAGTTCTTC.

This clonotype has ten or more counts. The chain is built from TRBV7-9 and TRBJ2-6; D gene ambiguous. V shed 1 base and J shed 2 bases, with 3 bases lying between them. Germline V gene lookup returns CDR1 SEHNR and CDR2 FQNEAQ (reference sequence). CDR3 length: 14 amino acids. The CDR3 loop is CASSLGTGANVLTF. In DNA form, the CDR3 reads TGTGCCAGCAGCTTAGGGACTGGGGCCAACGTCCTGACTTTC.

The sample holds a few counts of this clonotype. J is TRBJ2-2 and V is TRBV7-2; no definite D call. The CDR3 sequence is 15 residues long. Germline V gene sequence: CDR1 SGHTA, CDR2 FQGNSA. V was clipped by 5 bases and J by 0 bases, with 10 bases between them. The CDR3 loop reads CASSQHKTNTGELFF. In DNA form, the CDR3 reads TGTGCCAGCAGCCAACACAAGACGAACACCGGGGAGCTGTTTTTT.